These 9 T cell receptor beta chains share one sample of origin, sequenced in a study of blood T cell repertoires in COVID-19. TCRdb's copy holds only in-frame clones and misses some; the assay was immunoSEQ multiplex PCR. The table has 250,000 to 300,000 clones, roughly 90% seen once; the top ten hold roughly 10%. The sample comprised peripheral blood. The receptors stem from a woman aged 25 to 39 with COVID-19, enrolled during active disease.

This clone has a single count. V usage is TRBV6-5 and J usage is TRBJ1-2; possible D gene TRBD1, 5 bases. Trimming cost V 2 bases and J 8 bases, with 9 bases left between them. The CDR3 length is 12 residues. Looked up from germline, CDR1 is MNHEY and CDR2 is SVGAGI. In DNA form, the CDR3 reads TGTGCCAGCAGTTACCCAGGGCGAGGCTACACCTTC. Amino acids: CASSYPGRGYTF.

The genes are TRBV4-1 and TRBJ1-5; 8 bases map to TRBD1. Looked up from germline, CDR1 is MGHRA and CDR2 is YSYEKL. CDR3 length: 16 amino acids. The V gene end was trimmed by 2 bases and the J gene end by 4 bases; junction bases not matched to a gene: 7. The CDR3 protein is CASSQWTGTLNQPQHF. The CDR3 DNA is TGCGCCAGCAGCCAATGGACAGGGACTTTGAATCAGCCCCAGCATTTT.

The chain combines TRBV19 with TRBJ2-3, with TRBD2 as a possible D gene (6 bases). This CDR3 spans 14 amino acids. Deletions cut 7 bases from V and 3 bases from J, with 14 bases between. Germline V gene sequence: CDR1 LNHDA, CDR2 SQIVND (reference sequence). This CDR3 reads CASKRTTLTDTQYF. CDR3 nucleotide sequence: TGTGCCAGTAAGAGGACTACCCTTACAGATACGCAGTATTTT.

This clone was recorded a few times. CDR3 region: CASRSTGVTYNEQFF. In DNA, the CDR3 is TGTGCCAGTAGGTCGACAGGGGTAACCTACAATGAGCAGTTCTTC. J is TRBJ2-1 and V is TRBV19; 8 bases align to TRBD1. Germline-derived CDR1 and CDR2 are LNHDA and SQIVND (reference sequence). The length of the CDR3 is 15 residues. With 6 bases clipped from V and 2 bases from J, the junction kept 6 bases outside the gene matches.

This CDR3 reads CASSPIRGKDRHARGTDTQYF. The CDR3, as DNA: TGTGCCAGCTCACCCATACGGGGTAAGGACAGGCACGCGAGAGGAACAGATACGCAGTATTTT. The chain recombines TRBV18 with TRBJ2-3; 7 bases align to TRBD1. V was pared by 3 bases and J by 3 bases, with 24 bases of the junction left unmatched. The CDR3 is 21 residues long. Germline CDR1 KGHSH, CDR2 LQKENI.

This clone was picked up a small number of times. Additional DNA sequences in this sample encode the identical CDR3. This chain's CDR3 is CASSPSQETQYF. The CDR3 DNA is TGTGCCAGCTCACCTAGCCAAGAGACCCAGTACTTC. The rearrangement uses TRBV18 and TRBJ2-5; D uncertain. CDR1 KGHSH and CDR2 LQKENI come from the germline V gene. V dropped 3 bases and J dropped 1 base, with 3 bases sitting between them. The length of the CDR3 is 12 residues.

The chain has TRBV18 and TRBJ2-1; 11 positions agree with TRBD2. CDR1 is KGHSH, CDR2 LQKENI, per germline. J gave up 5 bases and V 8 bases, and 5 bases lay outside the gene matches. The CDR3 runs to 14 residues. The CDR3 DNA is TGTGCCAGCCGGGGGGGACTAGCGGACAATGAGCAGTTCTTC. Translated, it gives CASRGGLADNEQFF.

V gene TRBV2 combines with J gene TRBJ2-2; 10 positions agree with TRBD1. The junction had 8 bases not matched to a gene; V was cut back by 0 bases and J by 7 bases. Germline CDR1 is SNHLY and CDR2 is FYNNEI. The CDR3 consists of 17 residues. CDR3 coding DNA: TGTGCCAGCAGTGAAGCGGCGAGACAGGGGGCGATCGGGGAGCTGTTTTTT. Residues: CASSEAARQGAIGELFF.

J is TRBJ2-5 and V is TRBV7-9; 9 bases line up with TRBD2. J lost 2 bases, V lost 5 bases, and 15 bases had no gene match. The V gene's germline CDR1 is SEHNR and CDR2 FQNEAQ (reference sequence). CDR3 length: 18 residues. CDR3 in amino acids: CASSPRWSGGHSQETQYF. The DNA for the CDR3 is TGTGCCAGCAGCCCTCGGTGGAGCGGGGGGCATTCTCAAGAGACCCAGTACTTC.